The 3 T cell receptor beta chains below were found in one sample sequenced in a study of T cell changes during pregnancy in multiple sclerosis. This table comes from immunoSEQ multiplex PCR, and its TCRdb copy is limited to in-frame clones, with some not included. Of roughly 33,000 clones detected, roughly nine tenths appear once; the ten largest clones hold around 3%. This specimen was CD4+ T cells from peripheral blood mononuclear cells, taken in the third trimester of pregnancy. These receptors originate from a female donor in good health, enrolled as a control in a pregnancy study.

The rearrangement joins TRBV29-1 to TRBJ1-2; D may be TRBD1 (5 bases). Between the trimmed V and J ends, which lost 6 bases and 6 bases, there was a span of 14 bases. The CDR3 has 12 residues. Per germline, CDR1 SQVTM and CDR2 ANQGSEA. CDR3 amino acids: CSVGGYLDGYTF. CDR3 nucleotides: TGCAGCGTGGGGGGGTATTTAGATGGCTACACCTTC.

The chain uses TRBV6-5 and TRBJ1-1; 8 nucleotides line up with TRBD1. CDR1 is MNHEY and CDR2 is SVGAGI in the germline V gene. The CDR3 has 15 amino acids. The V segment lost 4 bases and the J segment 1 base; nucleotides outside the gene matches: 5. The CDR3 reads CASSSFGTGNTEAFF. CDR3 coding DNA: TGTGCCAGCAGTTCCTTCGGGACAGGGAACACTGAAGCTTTCTTT.

DNA of the CDR3: TGTGCCAGCTCACCCGGGACAGGGGGCGAGATGGGCATTCAGTACTTC. As protein: CASSPGTGGEMGIQYF. J is TRBJ2-4 and V is TRBV18; 12 bases are shared with TRBD1. Trimming removed 3 bases from V and 9 bases from J; junction bases left unmatched: 9. The CDR3 has 16 residues. Germline V lookup: CDR1 KGHSH, CDR2 LQKENI.